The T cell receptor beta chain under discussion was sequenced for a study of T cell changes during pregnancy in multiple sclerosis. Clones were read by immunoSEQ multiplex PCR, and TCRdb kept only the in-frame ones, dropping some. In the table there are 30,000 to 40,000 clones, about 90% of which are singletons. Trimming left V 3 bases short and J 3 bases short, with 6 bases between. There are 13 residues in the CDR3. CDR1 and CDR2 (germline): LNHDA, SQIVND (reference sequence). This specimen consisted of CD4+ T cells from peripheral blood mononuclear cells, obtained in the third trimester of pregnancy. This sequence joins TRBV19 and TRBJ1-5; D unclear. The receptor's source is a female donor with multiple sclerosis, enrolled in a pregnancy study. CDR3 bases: TGTGCCAGTAGTATCGTACTCAATCAGCCCCAGCATTTT. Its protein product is CASSIVLNQPQHF.